This T cell receptor beta chain was recovered during a study of T cell changes during pregnancy in multiple sclerosis. Trimming shortened V by 2 bases and J by 3 bases, and 13 bases separated the two germline ends. Germline-derived CDR1 and CDR2 are SEHNR and FQNEAQ (reference sequence). The CDR3 extends over 15 amino acids. TCRdb's table, derived via immunoSEQ multiplex PCR, lists solely in-frame clones and lacks some. This sample has approximately 46,000 clones, with 80% to 90% found just once. V gene TRBV7-9 combines with J gene TRBJ1-2, with D possibly TRBD1 on 6 matching bases. The receptor comes from a female donor with multiple sclerosis, enrolled in a pregnancy study. Sequences were derived from CD4+ T cells from peripheral blood mononuclear cells, sampled after pregnancy. CDR3 sequence reads: CASSLWTDLDYGYTF. DNA of the CDR3: TGTGCCAGCAGCTTATGGACAGACCTTGACTATGGCTACACCTTC.